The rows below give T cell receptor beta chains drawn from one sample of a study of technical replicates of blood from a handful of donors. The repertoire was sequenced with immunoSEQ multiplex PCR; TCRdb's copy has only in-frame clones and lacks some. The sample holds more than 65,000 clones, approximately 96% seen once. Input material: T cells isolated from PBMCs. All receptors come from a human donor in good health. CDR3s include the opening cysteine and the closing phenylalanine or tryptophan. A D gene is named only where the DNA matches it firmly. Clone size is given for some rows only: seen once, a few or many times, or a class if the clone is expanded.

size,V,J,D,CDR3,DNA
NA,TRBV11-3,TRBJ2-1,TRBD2,CASSWGTSTYNEQFF,TGTGCCAGCAGCTGGGGGACTAGCACCTACAATGAGCAGTTCTTC
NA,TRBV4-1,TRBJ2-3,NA,CASSSPERMVDTQYF,TGCGCCAGCAGCTCCCCTGAGCGAATGGTAGATACGCAGTATTTT
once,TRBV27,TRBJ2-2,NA,CASSYSPPGELFF,TGTGCCAGCAGTTACAGTCCCCCCGGGGAGCTGTTTTTT
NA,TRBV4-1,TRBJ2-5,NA,CASSQGRGRETQYF,TGCGCCAGCAGCCAAGGCAGGGGCCGGGAGACCCAGTACTTC
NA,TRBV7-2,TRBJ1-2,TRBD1,CASSLQGALGYTF,TGTGCCAGCAGTTTACAGGGGGCGCTTGGCTACACCTTC
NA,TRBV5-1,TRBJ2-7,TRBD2,CASSQGLAGGEQYF,TGCGCCAGCAGCCAGGGACTAGCGGGAGGCGAGCAGTACTTC
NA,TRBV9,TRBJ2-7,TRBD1,CASSVGGGVGDEQYF,TGTGCCAGCAGCGTAGGAGGGGGCGTCGGCGACGAGCAGTACTTC
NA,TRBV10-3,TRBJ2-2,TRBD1,CAITGTGSGELFF,TGTGCCATCACCGGGACAGGGAGCGGGGAGCTGTTTTTT
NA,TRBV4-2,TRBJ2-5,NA,CASSSRLSSETQYF,TGTGCCAGCAGCTCTCGACTCTCCTCGGAGACCCAGTACTTC
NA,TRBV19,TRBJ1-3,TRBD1,CASKTSPTGVGNTIYF,TGTGCCAGTAAAACTTCTCCGACAGGGGTCGGAAACACCATATATTTT
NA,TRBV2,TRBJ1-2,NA,CASSDGGGHGYTF,TGTGCCAGCAGTGATGGGGGGGGGCATGGCTACACCTTC
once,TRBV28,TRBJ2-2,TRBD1,CASSSIPGQGTGELFF,TGTGCCAGCAGTTCTATCCCGGGACAGGGCACCGGGGAGCTGTTTTTT
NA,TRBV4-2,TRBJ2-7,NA,CASSQDQTGAFYEQYF,TGTGCCAGCAGCCAAGATCAAACAGGCGCGTTCTACGAGCAGTACTTC
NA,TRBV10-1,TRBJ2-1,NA,CASSEWASGYNEQFF,TGCGCCAGCAGTGAGTGGGCCAGCGGGTACAATGAGCAGTTCTTC
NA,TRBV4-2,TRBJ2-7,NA,CASSQEGGNYEQYF,TGTGCCAGCAGCCAAGAAGGCGGGAACTACGAGCAGTACTTC
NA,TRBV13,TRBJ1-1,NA,CASSAHRMNTEAFF,TGTGCCAGCAGCGCCCACAGAATGAACACTGAAGCTTTCTTT
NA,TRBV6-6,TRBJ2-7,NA,CASSSGVSAGEQYF,TGTGCCAGCAGTTCGGGAGTATCGGCTGGCGAGCAGTACTTC
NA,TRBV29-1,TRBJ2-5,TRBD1,CSVVETGAFETQYF,TGCAGCGTTGTGGAGACAGGGGCATTCGAGACCCAGTACTTC
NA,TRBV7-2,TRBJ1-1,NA,CASSLAGTRAYTEAFF,TGTGCCAGCAGCTTAGCAGGTACTAGGGCCTACACTGAAGCTTTCTTT
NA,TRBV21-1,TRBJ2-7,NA,CASSKGQGAYEQYF,TGTGCCAGCAGCAAAGGACAGGGAGCCTACGAGCAGTACTTC
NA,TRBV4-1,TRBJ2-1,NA,CASSQNHLGEQFF,TGCGCCAGCAGCCAAAATCATCTCGGTGAGCAGTTCTTC
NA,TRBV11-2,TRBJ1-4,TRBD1,CASSRDRSNEKLFF,TGTGCCAGCAGCCGGGACAGGTCAAATGAAAAACTGTTTTTT
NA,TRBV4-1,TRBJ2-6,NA,CASSQLPSGANVLTF,TGCGCCAGCAGCCAACTACCTTCTGGGGCCAACGTCCTGACTTTC
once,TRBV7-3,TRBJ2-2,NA,CASSLEGTGELFF,TGTGCCAGCAGCTTAGAGGGAACCGGGGAGCTGTTTTTT
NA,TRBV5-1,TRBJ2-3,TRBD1,CASSLGGTGATDTQYF,TGCGCCAGCAGCTTAGGTGGGACAGGGGCTACAGATACGCAGTATTTT
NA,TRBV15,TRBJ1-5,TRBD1,CATSGDRDRYQPQHF,TGTGCCACCAGCGGGGACCGGGACAGATATCAGCCCCAGCATTTT